The 8 T cell receptor beta chains below come from one sample, sequenced in a study of metastatic and nonmetastatic thyroid tumors. Using MiXCR, TCRdb reanalyzed the PCR reads. The table records about 39,000 clones, 15% to 20% of them present only once. There were no patients who had received any treatment before thyroid surgery. The sequencing input was tumor tissue. These receptors all stem from a female donor with papillary thyroid cancer or a benign thyroid nodule (not recorded which). Some clones in this sample may be carry-over from other donors' samples.

V and J are TRBV7-3 and TRBJ2-5; weak D call: TRBD1 (6 bases). Looked up from germline, CDR1 is SGHTA and CDR2 is FQGTGA. This CDR3 has 14 residues. V gave up 5 bases and J gave up 8 bases, with 18 bases separating them. The CDR3 DNA follows: TGTGCCAGCAGCCCGGCTGGCAGGGGAGATACCCAGTACTTC. This translates into CASSPAGRGDTQYF.

This clone was counted at least ten times. This chain links TRBV12-3 or TRBV12-4 with TRBJ2-5; D remains ambiguous. This CDR3 is built from 15 residues. The germline V and J ends were trimmed by 6 bases and 2 bases, with 16 bases remaining between them. The CDR3 protein is CASSDRNLRQETQYF. Here the CDR3 DNA reads TGTGCCAGCAGCGACCGTAATTTGCGTCAAGAGACCCAGTACTTC.

This clone was detected many times. J is TRBJ1-2 and V is TRBV7-3; D is possibly TRBD1 (6 bases). This CDR3 spans 15 amino acids. Trimming left V 8 bases short and J 5 bases short, with 21 bases between. Germline V lookup: CDR1 SGHTA, CDR2 FQGTGA. The CDR3 DNA is TGTGCCAGCTTTTTATTGGGGGGCGCAGGATATGGCTACACCTTC. Translation: CASFLLGGAGYGYTF.

The V and J genes are TRBV2 and TRBJ2-4; D is possibly TRBD1 (5 bases). V lost 7 bases and J lost 0, with 19 bases in between. Germline V gene sequence: CDR1 SNHLY, CDR2 FYNNEI. The CDR3 covers 17 residues. CDR3 region: CASTSGIKRIAKNIQYF. In DNA form, the CDR3 reads TGTGCCAGCACCTCAGGGATTAAACGGATAGCCAAAAACATTCAGTACTTC. The full variable domain, rest sourced from reference TRBV2 and TRBJ2-4, is EPEVTQTPSHQVTQMGQEVILRCVPISNHLYFYWYRQILGQKVEFLVSFYNNEISEKSEIFDDQFSVERPDGSNFTLKIRSTKLEDSAMYFCASTSGIKRIAKNIQYFGAGTRLSVL.

The sample holds many counts of this clone. The V call is TRBV7-3, the J call TRBJ1-2, with no clear D. V lost 2 bases and J lost 2, with 6 bases in between. Germline CDR1 SGHTA, CDR2 FQGTGA. The CDR3 contains 13 residues. CDR3: CASSLLGNYGYTF. The CDR3 DNA reads as TGTGCCAGCAGCTTATTAGGAAACTATGGCTACACCTTC.

The sample holds a few counts of this clone. A much larger clone lies one base from this, so it may be a read error. The sample contains more than one DNA sequence encoding this CDR3. The J gene is TRBJ2-1, the V gene TRBV19; 8 bases agree with TRBD1. The CDR3 extends over 15 amino acids. Germline CDR1 and CDR2: LNHDA and SQIVND (reference sequence). Losses at the gene ends were 6 bases for V and 6 bases for J; bases not matched to a gene: 10. The CDR3 region has the DNA TGTGCCAGTAGGCCCGGTACAGGGGGTATCAATGAGCAGTTCTTC. Protein sequence: CASRPGTGGINEQFF.

As regards this clone: Just one base apart from a much larger clone, this may be a read error. This chain joins TRBV5-4 and TRBJ2-3; D gene unclear. The CDR3 loop spans 14 amino acids. In germline, CDR1 is SGHNT, CDR2 YYREEE (reference sequence). The chain's CDR3 is CASSLMGVTDKQYF. The CDR3 DNA is TGTGCCAGCAGCTTGATGGGTGTCACAGATAAGCAGTATTTT.

On this clone: With a much larger clone just one base away, this may be a read error. In the same sample, other DNA sequences code for this CDR3. The V gene is TRBV5-6, the J gene TRBJ1-3; D uncertain. The CDR3 contains 14 residues. Per the germline V gene, CDR1 is SGHDT and CDR2 is YYEEEE. The ends were cut back, 4 bases at V and 3 bases at J, with 11 bases in the middle. The CDR3 loop reads CASSRGLDGNTIYF. In DNA form, the CDR3 reads TGTGCCAGCAGCCGTGGACTTGATGGAAACACCATATATTTT.